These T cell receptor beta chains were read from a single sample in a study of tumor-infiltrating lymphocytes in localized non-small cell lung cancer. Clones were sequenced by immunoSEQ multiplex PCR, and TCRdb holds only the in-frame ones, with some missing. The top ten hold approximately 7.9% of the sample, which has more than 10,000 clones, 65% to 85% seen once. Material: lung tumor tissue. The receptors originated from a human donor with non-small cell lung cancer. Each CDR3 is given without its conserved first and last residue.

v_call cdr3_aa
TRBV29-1 SGSVSQETQY
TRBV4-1 ASSQGSLAGSYNEQF
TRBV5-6 ASSPTTRVSGNTIY
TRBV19 ASSSGTGPNTEAF
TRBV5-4 ASSAEARGLREQY
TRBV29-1 SFRLGNYEQY
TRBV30 AWRGLADNEQF
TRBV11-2 ASSFTDTQY
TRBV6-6 ASFPGQGGIDYGYT
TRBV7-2 ASSLRRGSSGANVLT
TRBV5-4 ASRSGGLANNSPLH
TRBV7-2 ASSLVPGQGYTDTQY
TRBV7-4 ASRLQGSPWPQH
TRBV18 ASSPDSFNEQY
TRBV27 ASSLSGRGGYGYT
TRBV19 ASIDRGRGLNQPQH
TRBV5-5 ASRYGQGGTDTQY
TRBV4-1 ASSQAMRTGVSGYT
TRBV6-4 ASSDRPGLAVQETQY
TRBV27 ASSSPDRRDTQY
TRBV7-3 ASSTIQGTEAF
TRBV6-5 ASSLGQGYSYEQY
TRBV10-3 AISELNEQF
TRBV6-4 ASRRQGTDTQY
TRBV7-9 ASSLDRRPYEQY
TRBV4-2 ASSQGAPVGEQF
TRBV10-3 AISEGTVNEKLF